These 32 T cell receptor beta chains share one sample of origin, sequenced in a study of T cell responses to AZD1222 COVID-19 vaccine. Profiled with immunoSEQ multiplex PCR; TCRdb holds only in-frame clones, not every one. This sample has about 110,000 clones, with about 92% found just once. The sequenced sample was peripheral blood, obtained on day 0 of MenACWY control vaccination. These receptors originate from an adult in good health.

The J gene is TRBJ2-1, the V gene TRBV19, with D perhaps TRBD2 (5 bases). This CDR3 has 15 residues. The germline CDR1 and CDR2 sequences are LNHDA and SQIVND (reference sequence). The ends were cut back, 5 bases at V and 0 bases at J, with 11 bases in the middle. The chain's CDR3 is CASSPGGHSYNEQFF. The CDR3 DNA sequence: TGTGCCAGTAGTCCCGGCGGGCACTCCTACAATGAGCAGTTCTTC. The entire variable domain, with the rest obtained from reference TRBV19 and TRBJ2-1, is as follows: DGGITQSPKYLFRKEGQNVTLSCEQNLNHDAMYWYRQDPGQGLRLIYYSQIVNDFQKGDIAEGYSVSREKKESFPLTVTSAQKNPTAFYLCASSPGGHSYNEQFFGPGTRLTVL.

This clone was picked up a small number of times. The chain has TRBV20-1 and TRBJ1-1; D is unclear. The CDR3 spans 13 residues. Trimming cost V 3 bases and J 0 bases, with 8 bases left between them. Germline V CDR1 and CDR2: DFQATT, SNEGSKA (reference sequence). The CDR3 region has the DNA TGCAGTGCTAGTAACAGCATGAACACTGAAGCTTTCTTT. Amino acid sequence: CSASNSMNTEAFF.

J is TRBJ2-1 and V is TRBV7-9; 8 bases align to TRBD2. Trimming removed 5 bases from V and 7 bases from J; junction bases left unmatched: 10. CDR3 length equals 15 residues. From germline, CDR1 is SEHNR and CDR2 FQNEAQ (reference sequence). CDR3 loop: CASSHRGGETNEQFF. CDR3 in DNA: TGTGCCAGCAGCCATCGGGGGGGCGAGACTAATGAGCAGTTCTTC.

CDR3 protein: CASSWGQGEGYTF. The CDR3 coding sequence is TGTGCCAGCAGTTGGGGACAGGGGGAAGGCTACACCTTC. The chain combines TRBV28 with TRBJ1-2; 11 bases are a match to TRBD1. The CDR3 sequence is 13 residues long. V lost 4 bases, J lost 8 bases, and 3 bases stayed unmatched. Per the germline V gene, CDR1 is MDHEN and CDR2 is SYDVKM.

This chain uses TRBV7-9 with TRBJ2-2, with D unresolved. Germline V gives CDR1 SEHNR, CDR2 FQNEAQ (reference sequence). V shed 5 bases and J shed 4 bases, with 8 bases lying between them. CDR3 length: 13 amino acids. As DNA, the CDR3 is TGTGCCAGCAGCCCTACCCGCACCGGGGAGCTGTTTTTT. Amino acid sequence: CASSPTRTGELFF.

The chain combines TRBV29-1 with TRBJ1-1; D gene unclear. V shed 6 bases and J shed 7 bases, with 6 bases lying between them. CDR1 and CDR2 (germline): SQVTM, ANQGSEA. CDR3 length equals 9 residues. CDR3 coding DNA: TGCAGCGTCTCCAGTGAAGCTTTCTTT. It specifies CSVSSEAFF. The full variable domain, completed using reference TRBV29-1 and TRBJ1-1, is SAVISQKPSRDICQRGTSLTIQCQVDSQVTMMFWYRQQPGQSLTLIATANQGSEATYESGFVIDKFPISRPNLTFSTLTVSNMSPEDSSIYLCSVSSEAFFGQGTRLTVV.

The chain carries TRBV18 and TRBJ1-6; D may be TRBD1 (5 bases). Looked up from germline, CDR1 is KGHSH and CDR2 is LQKENI. The CDR3 consists of 14 residues. The V and J ends lost 2 bases and 7 bases respectively, with 9 bases between them. The CDR3 region is CASSPVGGNSPLHF. The CDR3 DNA reads as TGTGCCAGCTCACCAGTGGGGGGGAATTCACCCCTCCACTTT.

In its sample, this clone was seen once. The CDR3 is CASSEGTGGVHEQYF. As DNA, the CDR3 is TGTGCCAGCAGTGAAGGGACAGGGGGCGTCCACGAGCAGTACTTC. The J gene is TRBJ2-7, the V gene TRBV2; 11 bases are shared with TRBD1. The germline V gene has CDR1 SNHLY and CDR2 FYNNEI. V lost 1 base and J lost 5; bases outside the gene matches: 4. The CDR3 runs to 15 residues.

The sample holds a few counts of this clone. The V gene is TRBV6-1, the J gene TRBJ1-3; no firm D call. The germline V gene has CDR1 MNHNS and CDR2 SASEGT. This CDR3 comprises 16 residues. Trimming stripped 0 bases from V and 0 bases from J, with 9 bases between. This CDR3 reads CASSEAGGYSGNTIYF. DNA for the CDR3: TGTGCCAGCAGTGAAGCGGGCGGTTACTCTGGAAACACCATATATTTT.

In nucleotides, the CDR3 is TGTGCCAGCAGCCCGCAGGGGTTGTCGGCTTTCTTT. Residues: CASSPQGLSAFF. This chain connects TRBV13 to TRBJ1-1, with D possibly matching TRBD1 (6 bases). This CDR3 region has 12 residues. Looked up from germline, CDR1 is PRHDT and CDR2 is FYEKMQ (reference sequence). Trimming took off 5 bases at V and 11 bases at J, with 15 bases between the two ends.

This rearrangement joins TRBV11-2 to TRBJ1-2; 7 positions agree with TRBD1. The CDR3 consists of 18 residues. The germline V gene has CDR1 SGHAT and CDR2 FQNNGV. With 4 bases clipped from V and 3 bases from J, the junction kept 17 bases outside the gene matches. CDR3: CASSSLQGKVMGHYGYTF. DNA for the CDR3: TGTGCCAGCAGCTCTTTACAGGGGAAAGTTATGGGTCACTATGGCTACACCTTC.

J is TRBJ1-6 and V is TRBV9; tentative D call: TRBD1 (6 bases). Germline V gene sequence: CDR1 SGDLS, CDR2 YYNGEE. There are 15 residues in the CDR3. V lost 3 bases, J lost 4 bases, and 11 bases lay in between. CDR3 protein: CASSADGQYNSPLHF. The CDR3 DNA reads TGTGCCAGCAGCGCCGACGGACAGTATAATTCACCCCTCCACTTT.

The rearrangement links TRBV18 to TRBJ1-2, with D possibly being TRBD1 (6 bases). In germline, CDR1 is KGHSH, CDR2 LQKENI. The CDR3 totals 14 residues. Trimming cost V 0 bases and J 3 bases, with 8 bases left between them. CDR3 nucleotide sequence: TGTGCCAGCTCACCACCCAGGGGAGACTATGGCTACACCTTC. This translates into CASSPPRGDYGYTF.

This chain's CDR3 is CASSFRLAGGSEQYF. CDR3 bases: TGTGCCAGCAGTTTTCGGCTAGCGGGGGGAAGCGAGCAGTACTTC. The chain links TRBV28 to TRBJ2-7; TRBD2 aligns across 11 bases. Germline values: CDR1 MDHEN, CDR2 SYDVKM. The V gene end was trimmed by 3 bases and the J gene end by 6 bases; junction bases not matched to a gene: 7. The CDR3 runs 15 residues.

The rearrangement links TRBV6-2 or TRBV6-3 to TRBJ1-1; no definite D call. V was pared by 6 bases and J by 1 base, with 9 bases between. Looked up from germline, CDR1 is MNHEY and CDR2 is SVGEGT. The CDR3 totals 13 residues. CDR3 nucleotides: TGTGCCAGCAGCCCCAGGCAGAACACTGAAGCTTTCTTT. Protein product: CASSPRQNTEAFF.

The rearrangement joins TRBV5-6 to TRBJ1-1; 9 bases align to TRBD1. The V gene end was trimmed by 3 bases and the J gene end by 5 bases; junction bases not matched to a gene: 5. Germline CDR1 SGHDT, CDR2 YYEEEE. The CDR3 runs to 14 residues. The CDR3 is CASSWGTGRTEAFF. The CDR3 DNA reads TGTGCCAGCAGCTGGGGGACAGGGAGGACTGAAGCTTTCTTT.

The chain recombines TRBV6-2 or TRBV6-3 with TRBJ1-1; possible D gene TRBD1, 6 bases. Germline CDR1 is MNHEY and CDR2 is SVGEGT. Trimming pared 2 bases from V and 0 bases from J, leaving 16 bases between. The CDR3 runs to 17 residues. The DNA of the CDR3 is TGTGCCAGCAGTTACGGGGGTACAGGGACCCTGAACACTGAAGCTTTCTTT. The encoded protein is CASSYGGTGTLNTEAFF.

The J gene is TRBJ2-7, the V gene TRBV19, with D maybe TRBD2 (6 bases). Germline CDR1 and CDR2: LNHDA and SQIVND (reference sequence). The CDR3 loop spans 13 amino acids. Between the trimmed V and J ends, which lost 7 bases and 6 bases, there was a span of 16 bases. The CDR3 DNA reads as TGTGCCAGTAATAGCCGGGGAGCGGGCGAGCAGTACTTC. It specifies CASNSRGAGEQYF.

The chain links TRBV9 to TRBJ2-2; 7 nucleotides align to TRBD2. Germline CDR1 is SGDLS and CDR2 is YYNGEE. V lost 2 bases and J lost 1; bases outside the gene matches: 8. CDR3 length: 17 amino acids. In DNA form, the CDR3 reads TGTGCCAGCAGCGTCCATTTCACGGGGGGGAACACCGGGGAGCTGTTTTTT. Translating gives CASSVHFTGGNTGELFF.

The chain links TRBV23-1 to TRBJ1-1; no clear D gene. TRBV23-1 is flagged as an ORF with uncertain function. The CDR3 has 14 amino acids. V shed 0 bases and J shed 3 bases, with 8 bases lying between them. DNA of the CDR3: TGCGCCAGCAGTCAATCCCAACGGGACACTGAAGCTTTCTTT. This sequence encodes CASSQSQRDTEAFF.

This clone has only one observation. The sample holds other DNA sequences that translate to the same CDR3. The chain is built from TRBV28 and TRBJ1-2; D ambiguous. Between the trimmed V and J ends, which lost 2 bases and 2 bases, there was a span of 0 bases. The CDR3 totals 11 residues. The germline V gene has CDR1 MDHEN and CDR2 SYDVKM. The CDR3 nucleotides are TGTGCCAGCAGTTTAAACTATGGCTACACCTTC. Amino acid sequence: CASSLNYGYTF.

The J gene is TRBJ1-5, the V gene TRBV2; perhaps TRBD1 as D (5 bases). Trimming took 6 bases from V and 7 from J, leaving 19 bases between them. The CDR3 runs to 15 residues. CDR1 and CDR2 (germline): SNHLY, FYNNEI. The CDR3 protein is CASSPGTSSSQPQHF. The CDR3 DNA reads TGTGCCAGCAGCCCCGGGACCAGCTCATCCCAGCCCCAGCATTTT.

This clone was detected only once. The J gene is TRBJ1-2, the V gene TRBV24-1; 8 bases align to TRBD1. CDR3 length: 12 residues. The germline CDR1 and CDR2 sequences are KGHDR and SFDVKD. V shed 9 bases, J shed 3 bases, and the junction held 2 bases outside the gene matches. As DNA, the CDR3 is TGTGCCACCCAGGGGGCTGACTATGGCTACACCTTC. Translated: CATQGADYGYTF.

This chain links TRBV28 with TRBJ1-2; the match to TRBD1 covers 7 bases. This CDR3 spans 14 amino acids. With 8 bases clipped from V and 8 bases from J, the junction kept 14 bases outside the gene matches. CDR1 is MDHEN and CDR2 is SYDVKM in the germline V gene. The chain's CDR3 is CASAPQGVYWGYTF. CDR3 DNA: TGTGCCAGCGCCCCCCAGGGGGTCTATTGGGGCTACACCTTC.

The chain joins TRBV29-1 to TRBJ2-3; TRBD1 matches at 7 bases. The CDR3 has 11 residues. After removal of 6 bases from V and 9 bases from J, the junction contained 6 bases not matched to a gene. CDR1 SQVTM and CDR2 ANQGSEA come from the germline V gene. The CDR3 DNA follows: TGCAGCGTCGTGACAGGGAGCACGCAGTATTTT. Translating gives CSVVTGSTQYF.

The genes are TRBV29-1 and TRBJ2-1, with 11 bases matching TRBD2. Germline V gene data show CDR1 as SQVTM and CDR2 as ANQGSEA. This CDR3 contains 13 residues. V dropped 8 bases and J dropped 8; count of bases not matched to a gene: 8. As DNA, the CDR3 is TGCAGCTCCGGGACTAGCGGCGTCTATGAGCAGTTCTTC. Translated: CSSGTSGVYEQFF.

The chain combines TRBV28 with TRBJ1-5; D is unresolved. The CDR3 length is 14 residues. Germline loops: CDR1 MDHEN, CDR2 SYDVKM. Trimming took off 2 bases at V and 7 bases at J, with 12 bases between the two ends. Here the CDR3 DNA reads TGTGCCAGCAGTTTAGGGGAGACGAGGCAGCCCCAGCATTTT. This codes for CASSLGETRQPQHF.

Here the CDR3 reads CASSLGEDQPQHF. DNA for the CDR3: TGCGCCAGCAGCTTGGGAGAGGATCAGCCCCAGCATTTT. This chain joins TRBV5-1 and TRBJ1-5; no firm D call. There are 13 residues in the CDR3. Germline-derived CDR1 and CDR2 are SGHRS and YFSETQ. Trimming stripped 0 bases from V and 5 bases from J, with 6 bases between.

The chain combines TRBV6-5 with TRBJ2-7, with 9 bases matching TRBD1. The length of the CDR3 is 13 residues. J gave up 7 bases and V 6 bases, and 7 bases lay outside the gene matches. CDR1 and CDR2 (germline): MNHEY, SVGAGI. As DNA, the CDR3 is TGTGCCAGCAGCTTAGGGACAGGGAGTGAGCAGTACTTC. This encodes CASSLGTGSEQYF.

The gene calls are TRBV19 and TRBJ1-5, with 10 bases identical to TRBD1. The J segment lost 3 bases and the V segment lost 7 bases, leaving 9 bases of the junction unmatched. The CDR3 runs to 16 residues. Germline V gene lookup returns CDR1 LNHDA and CDR2 SQIVND (reference sequence). The CDR3 nucleotides are TGTGCCAGTACCCCCAGGACAGGGGGGTTCAATCAGCCCCAGCATTTT. This gives the protein CASTPRTGGFNQPQHF. The whole variable domain, remainder taken from reference TRBV19 and TRBJ1-5, is DGGITQSPKYLFRKEGQNVTLSCEQNLNHDAMYWYRQDPGQGLRLIYYSQIVNDFQKGDIAEGYSVSREKKESFPLTVTSAQKNPTAFYLCASTPRTGGFNQPQHFGDGTRLSIL.

The genes are TRBV4-3 and TRBJ2-1; no clear D gene. The germline gives CDR1 LGHNA, CDR2 YSLEER. Trimming pared 0 bases from V and 0 bases from J, leaving 9 bases between. The CDR3 spans 16 residues. Here the CDR3 reads CASSQDSGLSYNEQFF. In nucleotides, the CDR3 is TGCGCCAGCAGCCAAGATTCGGGCCTCTCCTACAATGAGCAGTTCTTC.

The chain recombines TRBV7-2 with TRBJ1-2, with no clear D. Germline CDR1 SGHTA, CDR2 FQGNSA. Deletions cut 8 bases from V and 0 bases from J, with 13 bases between. CDR3 length equals 14 residues. DNA of the CDR3: TGTGCCAGCTCTCCCGGCGGGTCTAACTATGGCTACACCTTC. Translating gives CASSPGGSNYGYTF.